The clone carrying this T cell receptor (beta chain) was seen a single time. What it binds is unknown. CDR3 length: 12 amino acids. Trimming took off 2 bases at V and 7 bases at J, with 9 bases between the two ends. Germline V gene lookup returns CDR1 MDHEN and CDR2 SYDVKM. This entry comes from a study of T cell responses to AZD1222 COVID-19 vaccine. The study, taken as a whole, reports: The number of AZD1222 recipients seropositive at baseline was only 5 to 7.

Data came from immunoSEQ multiplex PCR; TCRdb stores just in-frame clones and leaves some out. There are 95,000 to 100,000 clones in the sample; 86% occur only once, and roughly 1.4% lies in the top ten. The gene calls are TRBV28 and TRBJ2-7; tentatively, D is TRBD1 (5 bases). This clonotype originated in an adult in good health. The sample in question was peripheral blood, obtained on day 0 of AZD1222 vaccination. The CDR3 coding sequence is TGTGCCAGCAGTTTAGGGGCGTGGGAGCAGTACTTC. As protein: CASSLGAWEQYF.